A selection of T cell receptor beta chains follows, all from one sample in a study of blood T cell repertoires in COVID-19. Some clones are missing from TCRdb's copy, which holds only in-frame ones; the method was immunoSEQ multiplex PCR. The sample has some 320,000 clones; over 75% are singletons. The sample was PBMCs or T cells enriched from blood (not recorded which). The receptor set was obtained from a woman younger than 45 who had recovered from COVID-19. The CDR3 runs from the conserved cysteine through the conserved F or W. D genes are given only for firm matches. Size tells how often a clone was seen (once, few, many) or the class of an expanded clone, and some rows leave it out.

TRBJ2-1 NA 16 TRBD2 TRBV4-1 TGCGCCAGCAGCCAAGATCGGACTAGCGGGGGACGGGAGCAGTTCTTC CASSQDRTSGGREQFF
TRBJ1-6 NA 13 NA TRBV19 TGTGCCAGTAGTACAGTCTATAATTCACCCCTCCACTTT CASSTVYNSPLHF
TRBJ1-6 few 15 TRBD1 TRBV2 TGTGCCAGCAGGATCGAGGGGGCCCGGAATTCACCCCTCCACTTT CASRIEGARNSPLHF
TRBJ2-1 NA 16 TRBD1 TRBV19 TGTGCCAGTAGTATAGTAGGCCAGGGGGCATACAATGAGCAGTTCTTC CASSIVGQGAYNEQFF
TRBJ2-6 NA 15 NA TRBV6-5 TGTGCCAGCAGTTTTCGGCGGGCTGGGGCCAACGTCCTGACTTTC CASSFRRAGANVLTF
TRBJ2-5 NA 14 TRBD1 TRBV11-2 TGTGCCAGCAGCTCGGGGACAGGGCGGGAGACCCAGTACTTC CASSSGTGRETQYF
TRBJ1-2 few 14 NA TRBV3-1/TRBV3-2 TGTGCCAGTAAGCTCGGGGGGTCAAACTATGGCTACACCTTC CASKLGGSNYGYTF
TRBJ1-1 NA 15 NA TRBV7-2 TGTGCCAGCAGCTTAGTTAGGACTATTTACACTGAAGCTTTCTTT CASSLVRTIYTEAFF
TRBJ1-1 few 13 NA TRBV5-1 TGCGCCAGCAGGTCAGGGCGCAACACTGAAGCTTTCTTT CASRSGRNTEAFF
TRBJ1-4 NA 14 TRBD1 TRBV11-1 TGTGCCAGCAGCTGGACAGGGGCAGGAGAAAAACTGTTTTTT CASSWTGAGEKLFF
TRBJ2-7 NA 14 NA TRBV5-1 TGCGCCAGCAGCTTGGGCCAGGGATTCAACGAGCAGTACTTC CASSLGQGFNEQYF
TRBJ2-5 NA 17 NA TRBV11-3 TGTGCCAGCAGCTTAGGAGGGGCCAGGGCGGAGGGAGAGACCCAGTACTTC CASSLGGARAEGETQYF
TRBJ1-4 NA 14 NA TRBV19 TGTGCCTGGGGGGGGGACACAACCCGGGAAAAACTGTTTTTT CAWGGDTTREKLFF
TRBJ2-5 NA 15 NA TRBV18 TGTGCCAGCTCACCACCGGAACGAGGCCGAGAGACCCAGTACTTC CASSPPERGRETQYF
TRBJ1-1 NA 14 NA TRBV6-5 TGTGCCAGCAGTTATTCTAGACAGGCGGCTGAAGCTTTCTTT CASSYSRQAAEAFF
TRBJ2-1 NA 14 NA TRBV7-2 TGTGCCAGCAGCTTAGAATCCCGCTACAATGAGCAGTTCTTC CASSLESRYNEQFF
TRBJ1-3 NA 13 NA TRBV18 TGTGCCAGCTCCCGGGGGTTTGGAAACACCATATATTTT CASSRGFGNTIYF
TRBJ1-2 NA 14 TRBD1 TRBV7-7 TGTGCTAGCAGCACCCGGGACAGGGCGCAGGGCTACACCTTC CASSTRDRAQGYTF
TRBJ2-7 NA 13 NA TRBV7-2 TGTGCCAGCAGCTTTCCCCCGTTCTACGAGCAGTACTTC CASSFPPFYEQYF
TRBJ2-5 many 16 TRBD2 TRBV5-6 TGTGCCAGCAGTGGGGAGGGACTAGCGGCCCAAGAGACCCAGTACTTC CASSGEGLAAQETQYF
TRBJ2-7 NA 12 NA TRBV12-3/TRBV12-4 TGTGCCAGCAGTTCGGGATCCTACGAGCAGTACTTC CASSSGSYEQYF
TRBJ1-5 once 14 NA TRBV5-8 TGTGCCAGCAGCCGGGGAGGTCGCAATCAGCCCCAGCATTTT CASSRGGRNQPQHF
TRBJ2-7 NA 14 NA TRBV29-1 TGCAGCGTTGTACCAGGGGAGGGTTCCTACGAGCAGTACTTC CSVVPGEGSYEQYF
TRBJ1-1 NA 15 NA TRBV6-6 TGTGCCAGCAGGCCCGGACATGTCGGGGGCACTGAAGCTTTCTTT CASRPGHVGGTEAFF
TRBJ2-1 NA 15 TRBD2 TRBV6-1 TGTGCCAGCAGTGAGCCTAGCGGGTCCTACAATGAGCAGTTCTTC CASSEPSGSYNEQFF
TRBJ1-2 NA 15 NA TRBV3-1/TRBV3-2 TGTGCCAGCAGCCAAGATCAGACAGGACCATATGGCTACACCTTC CASSQDQTGPYGYTF
TRBJ2-7 NA 14 TRBD1 TRBV2 TGTGCCAGCAGACGGGACAGGGACTCCTACGAGCAGTACTTC CASRRDRDSYEQYF
TRBJ2-1 once 16 NA TRBV12-5 TGTGCTAGTGGTTTGACCCAAGGGGGGGTCTACAATGAGCAGTTCTTC CASGLTQGGVYNEQFF
TRBJ1-4 once 12 NA TRBV10-3 TGTGCCACCGGGGCAACTAATGAAAAACTGTTTTTT CATGATNEKLFF
TRBJ1-2 NA 12 TRBD1 TRBV9 TGTGCCAGCAGCCCCGGACAGGAAGGCTACACCTTC CASSPGQEGYTF
TRBJ1-3 few 15 TRBD1 TRBV5-1 TGCGCCAGCAGCCTAGGGACAGGGCCAGGGGACACCATATATTTT CASSLGTGPGDTIYF
TRBJ2-2 NA 14 NA TRBV5-1 TGCGCCAGCAGCTTGGACAGGCTCACCGGGGAGCTGTTTTTT CASSLDRLTGELFF
TRBJ2-7 NA 16 TRBD1 TRBV6-2/TRBV6-3 TGTGCCAGCAGTTACTCGAAACAGGGGAATCCCTACGAGCAGTACTTC CASSYSKQGNPYEQYF